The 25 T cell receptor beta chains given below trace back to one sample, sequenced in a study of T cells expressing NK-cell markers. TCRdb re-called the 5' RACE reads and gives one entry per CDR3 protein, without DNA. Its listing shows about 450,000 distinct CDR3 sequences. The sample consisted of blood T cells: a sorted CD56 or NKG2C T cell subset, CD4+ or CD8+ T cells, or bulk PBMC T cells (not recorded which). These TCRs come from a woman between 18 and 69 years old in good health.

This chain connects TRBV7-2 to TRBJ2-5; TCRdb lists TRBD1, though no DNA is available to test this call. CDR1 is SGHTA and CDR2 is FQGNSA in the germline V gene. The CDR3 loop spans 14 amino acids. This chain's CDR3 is CASSLYRAQETQYF.

The CDR3: CASTGSSYEQYF. V gene TRBV12-3 or TRBV12-4 combines with J gene TRBJ2-7. The CDR3 is 12 residues long.

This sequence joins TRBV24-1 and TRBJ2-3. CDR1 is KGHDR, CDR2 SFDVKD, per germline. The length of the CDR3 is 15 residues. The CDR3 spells CATSDPATSTDTQYF.

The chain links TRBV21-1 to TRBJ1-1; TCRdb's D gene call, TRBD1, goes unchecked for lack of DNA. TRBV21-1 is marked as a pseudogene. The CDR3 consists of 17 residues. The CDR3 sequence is CASSLRSTGGPNTEAFF.

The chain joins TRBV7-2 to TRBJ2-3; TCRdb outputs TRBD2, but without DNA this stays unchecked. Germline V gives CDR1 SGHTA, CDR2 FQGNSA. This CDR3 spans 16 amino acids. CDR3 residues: CASSPRTSGRSDTQYF.

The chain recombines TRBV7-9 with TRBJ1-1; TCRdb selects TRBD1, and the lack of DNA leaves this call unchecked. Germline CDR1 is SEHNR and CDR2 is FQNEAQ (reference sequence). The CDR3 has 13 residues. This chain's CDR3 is CASSFLSEGIAFF.

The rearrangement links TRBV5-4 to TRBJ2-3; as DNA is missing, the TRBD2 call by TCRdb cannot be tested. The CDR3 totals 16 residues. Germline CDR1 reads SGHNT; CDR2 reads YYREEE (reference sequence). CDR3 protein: CASSPRARGSTDTQYF.

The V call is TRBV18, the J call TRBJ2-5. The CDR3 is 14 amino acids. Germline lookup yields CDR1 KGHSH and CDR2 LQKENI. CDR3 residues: CASSPQIGQETQYF.

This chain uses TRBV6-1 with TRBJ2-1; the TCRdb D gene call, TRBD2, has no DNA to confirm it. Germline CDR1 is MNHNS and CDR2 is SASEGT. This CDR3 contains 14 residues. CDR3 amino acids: CASSASGEYNEQFF.

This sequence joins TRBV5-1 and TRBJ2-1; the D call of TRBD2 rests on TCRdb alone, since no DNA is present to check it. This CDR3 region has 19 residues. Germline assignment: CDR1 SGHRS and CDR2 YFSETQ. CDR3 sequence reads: CASSLGGSGGVLSYNEQFF.

The CDR3 is CASSDYSGSGKNIQYF. This sequence joins TRBV28 and TRBJ2-4; the D call from TCRdb, TRBD2, cannot be confirmed without DNA. The CDR3 sequence is 16 residues long. The germline CDR1 and CDR2 sequences are MDHEN and SYDVKM.

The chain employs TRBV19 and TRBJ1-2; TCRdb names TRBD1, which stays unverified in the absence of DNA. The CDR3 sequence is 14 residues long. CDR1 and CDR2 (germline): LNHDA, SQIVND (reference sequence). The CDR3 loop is CASSMGQGEYGYTF.

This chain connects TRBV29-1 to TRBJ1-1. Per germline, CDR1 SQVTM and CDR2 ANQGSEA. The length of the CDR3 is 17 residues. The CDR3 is CSVRSLVGFGMNTEAFF.

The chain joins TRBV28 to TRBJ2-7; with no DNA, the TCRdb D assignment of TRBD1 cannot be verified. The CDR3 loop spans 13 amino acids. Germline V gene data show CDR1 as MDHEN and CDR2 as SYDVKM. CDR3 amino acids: CASSLSDRSEQYF.

CDR3 residues: CASSIQWVRATDTQYF. The rearrangement uses TRBV11-2 and TRBJ2-3; TCRdb's D gene call, TRBD2, goes unchecked for lack of DNA. CDR3 length: 16 amino acids. From germline, CDR1 is SGHAT and CDR2 FQNNGV.

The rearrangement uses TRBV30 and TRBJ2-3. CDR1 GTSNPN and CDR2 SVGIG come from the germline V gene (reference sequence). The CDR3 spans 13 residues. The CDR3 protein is CAWSSHNTDTQYF. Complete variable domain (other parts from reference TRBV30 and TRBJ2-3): SQTIHQWPATLVQPVGSPLSLECTVEGTSNPNLYWYRQAAGRGLQLLFYSVGIGQISSEVPQNLSASRPQDRQFILSSKKLLLSDSGFYLCAWSSHNTDTQYFGPGTRLTVL.

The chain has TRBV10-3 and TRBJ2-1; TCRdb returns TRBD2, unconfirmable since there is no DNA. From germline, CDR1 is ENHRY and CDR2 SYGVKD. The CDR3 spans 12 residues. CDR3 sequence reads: CATKRDPDEQFF.

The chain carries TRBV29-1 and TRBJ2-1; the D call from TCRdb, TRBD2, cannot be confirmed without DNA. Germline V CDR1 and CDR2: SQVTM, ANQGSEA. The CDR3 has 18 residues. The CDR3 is CSVEDLAGGRPSYNEQFF.

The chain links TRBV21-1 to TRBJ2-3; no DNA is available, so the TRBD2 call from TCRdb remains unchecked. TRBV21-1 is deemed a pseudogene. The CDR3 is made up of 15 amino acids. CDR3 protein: CASSKVAGVKDTQYF.

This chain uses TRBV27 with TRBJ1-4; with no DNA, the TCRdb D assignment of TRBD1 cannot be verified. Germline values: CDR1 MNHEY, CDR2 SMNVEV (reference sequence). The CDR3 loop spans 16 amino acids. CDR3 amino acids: CASSPRSDSLSGKLFF. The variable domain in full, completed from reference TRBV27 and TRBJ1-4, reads EAQVTQNPRYLITVTGKKLTVTCSQNMNHEYMSWYRQDPGLGLRQIYYSMNVEVTDKGDVPEGYKVSRKEKRNFPLILESPSPNQTSLYFCASSPRSDSLSGKLFFGSGTQLSVL.

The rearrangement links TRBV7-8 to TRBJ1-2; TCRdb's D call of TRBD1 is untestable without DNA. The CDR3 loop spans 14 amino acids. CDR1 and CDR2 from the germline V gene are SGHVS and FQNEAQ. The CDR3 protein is CASYRDRGIGGYTF. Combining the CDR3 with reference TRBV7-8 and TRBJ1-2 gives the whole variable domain GAGVSQSPRYKVAKRGQDVALRCDPISGHVSLFWYQQALGQGPEFLTYFQNEAQLDKSGLPSDRFFAERPEGSVSTLKIQRTQQEDSAVYLCASYRDRGIGGYTFGSGTRLTVV.

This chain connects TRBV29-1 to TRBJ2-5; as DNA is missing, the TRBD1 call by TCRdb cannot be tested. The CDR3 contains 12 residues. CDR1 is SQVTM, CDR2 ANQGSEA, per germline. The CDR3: CSVGTGRETQYF.

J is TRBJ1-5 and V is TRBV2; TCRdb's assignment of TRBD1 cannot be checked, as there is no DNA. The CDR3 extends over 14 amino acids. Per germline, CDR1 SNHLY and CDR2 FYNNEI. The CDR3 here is CASSPGQTYQPQHF.

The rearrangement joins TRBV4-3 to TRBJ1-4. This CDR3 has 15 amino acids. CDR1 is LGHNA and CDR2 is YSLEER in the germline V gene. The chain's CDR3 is CASSQDQLTNEKLFF.

CDR3 amino acids: CASSLVPRGSDTQYF. This chain joins TRBV5-5 and TRBJ2-3; TCRdb's D call of TRBD2 is untestable without DNA. The CDR3 length is 15 residues. Germline V CDR1 and CDR2: SGHKS, YYEKEE (reference sequence).